This T cell receptor beta chain was observed in a study of vaccination and CD4 T cells after COVID-19. Study-level information: Convalescent cases comprised several mild and one severe, all SARS-CoV-2 positive by nasal swab PCR.

This CDR3 contains 15 residues. The V end lost 6 bases, the J end lost 0 bases, and 11 bases lay between the germline ends. Treatment meaning: roughly ten-day PBMC culture with coronavirus spike peptide pools or control peptides (ViraFEST assay). Comment on this clonotype: As yet, its antigen is unknown.

The Oncomine TCR Beta short-read assay sequenced DNA from cultured CD4+ T cells. Genomic DNA was taken out of cultured CD4+ T cells by extraction. TCRdb independently ran MiXCR on the PCR reads; one entry per CDR3 protein. The data hold around 16,000 distinct CDR3 sequences, with about two fifths observed a single time. Sample: CD4+ T cells from blood, cultured in vitro, taken after SARS-CoV-2 vaccination. The chain links TRBV12-3 or TRBV12-4 to TRBJ2-2; tentatively, D is TRBD2 (5 bases). The sequence came from a human donor who had recovered from COVID-19. CDR3 in amino acids: CASSRGLPNTGELFF. The CDR3 DNA is TGTGCCAGCAGCCGCGGACTCCCGAACACCGGGGAGCTGTTTTTT.